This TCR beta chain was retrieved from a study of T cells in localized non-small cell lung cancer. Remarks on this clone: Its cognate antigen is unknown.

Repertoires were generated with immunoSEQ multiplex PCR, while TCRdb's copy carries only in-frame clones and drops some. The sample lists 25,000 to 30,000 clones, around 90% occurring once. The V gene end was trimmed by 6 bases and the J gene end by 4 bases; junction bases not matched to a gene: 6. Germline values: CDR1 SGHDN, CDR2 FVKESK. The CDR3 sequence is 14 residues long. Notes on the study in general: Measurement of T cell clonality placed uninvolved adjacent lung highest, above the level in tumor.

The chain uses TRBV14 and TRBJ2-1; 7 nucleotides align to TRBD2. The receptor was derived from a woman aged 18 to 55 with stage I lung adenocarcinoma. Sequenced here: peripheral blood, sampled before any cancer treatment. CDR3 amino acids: CASRRSGVYNEQFF. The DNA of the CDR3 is TGTGCCAGCAGACGAAGCGGGGTATACAATGAGCAGTTCTTC.